This T cell receptor beta chain was retrieved from a study of T cell repertoires in aging, cancer and after chemotherapy. Amplification of TCR beta used genomic DNA extracted from peripheral blood. Points from the study as a whole: The repertoire data cannot show anything about immunological memory following chemotherapy. In healthy donors, age-related TCR diversity loss mainly reflected lost richness. Across the chemotherapy interval, each cancer cohort showed higher median generation probability, suggesting thymic rebound. In hematological cancer patients, infiltrated lymphoid organs may have impaired thymic emigration or peripheral T cell expansion.

Rearranged V-D-J TRB sequences were amplified with a mixed TRB-A/B primer pool. TCRdb used MiXCR to reprocess the multiplex PCR reads, holding one entry per CDR3 protein. The data contain about 13,000 distinct CDR3 sequences, approximately 28% of them singletons. The CDR3 totals 15 residues. Per germline, CDR1 LNHDA and CDR2 SQIVND (reference sequence). V trimming: 10 bases; J trimming: 1 base; junction bases outside the gene matches: 9. In its sample, this clonotype was seen a few times. The antigen is unknown. The chain combines TRBV19 with TRBJ1-3; 8 nucleotides line up with TRBD1. This sequence originates from a human donor with a blood cancer. Sequencing input: blood. The CDR3 is CATINRGLSGNTIYF. CDR3 bases: TGTGCCACCATAAACAGGGGGTTATCTGGAAACACCATATATTTT. Using reference TRBV19 and TRBJ1-3 for the parts outside the CDR3, the full variable domain is DGGITQSPKYLFRKEGQNVTLSCEQNLNHDAMYWYRQDPGQGLRLIYYSQIVNDFQKGDIAEGYSVSREKKESFPLTVTSAQKNPTAFYLCATINRGLSGNTIYFGEGSWLTVV.